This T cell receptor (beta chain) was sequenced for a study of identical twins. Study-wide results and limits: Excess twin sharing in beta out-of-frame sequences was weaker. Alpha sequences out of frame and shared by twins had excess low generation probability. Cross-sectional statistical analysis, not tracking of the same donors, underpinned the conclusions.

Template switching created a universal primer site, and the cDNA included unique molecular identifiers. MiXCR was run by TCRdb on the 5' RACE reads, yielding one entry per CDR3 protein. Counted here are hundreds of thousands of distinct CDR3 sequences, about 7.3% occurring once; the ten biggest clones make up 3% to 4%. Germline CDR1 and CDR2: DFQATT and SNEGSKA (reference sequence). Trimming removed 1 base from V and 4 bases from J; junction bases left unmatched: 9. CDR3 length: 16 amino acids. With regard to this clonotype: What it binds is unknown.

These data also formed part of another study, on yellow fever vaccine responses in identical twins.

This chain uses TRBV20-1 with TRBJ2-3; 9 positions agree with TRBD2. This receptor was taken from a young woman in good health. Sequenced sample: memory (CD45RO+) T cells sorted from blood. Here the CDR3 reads CSARVRLAGTPDTQYF. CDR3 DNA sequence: TGCAGTGCTAGAGTTCGGCTAGCGGGAACGCCAGATACGCAGTATTTT.